The clone carrying this T cell receptor (beta chain) appeared a single time. Antigen unknown. The CDR3 covers 15 residues. V trimming: 4 bases; J trimming: 2 bases; junction bases outside the gene matches: 3. In germline, CDR1 is SGHKS, CDR2 YYEKEE (reference sequence). Only in-frame clones appear in the TCRdb table, and some are missing; sequencing was by immunoSEQ multiplex PCR. The data contain about 96,000 clones, 80% to 90% of them singletons. The source of the sample is a study of T cell responses to AZD1222 COVID-19 vaccine. Overall study results and limits: Vaccination with two AZD1222 doses was followed by a rise in Spike-specific TCR breadth and depth.

Material: peripheral blood, obtained on day 0 of AZD1222 vaccination. This TCR was sampled from an adult in good health. J is TRBJ1-5 and V is TRBV5-5; 10 bases are a match to TRBD1. The CDR3 coding sequence is TGTGCCAGCAGCATAGGGACAGGGGGCAATCAGCCCCAGCATTTT. Protein: CASSIGTGGNQPQHF.